This entry features one T cell receptor (beta chain) sequence. The antigen remains undetermined. TCRdb reprocessed the 5' RACE reads with MiXCR, giving one entry per CDR3 protein. The sample lists more than 55,000 distinct CDR3 sequences, around a tenth occurring once. The sample originates from a study of T-cell memory formation after mild COVID-19. Overall study: TCR clusters were mostly confined to one donor each. Overall study findings and caveats: Some clones that responded were present in memory (sampled pre-infection), which suggests cross-reactive memory joined. Among contracting clones, CD4+ were mainly CM/EM and CD8+ enriched in EMRA. Whether second-wave clones peaking at day 37 were SARS-CoV-2 specific went unconfirmed.

Trimming took 3 bases from V and 3 from J; bases not matched to a gene: 5. The CDR3 runs 14 residues. The specimen sequenced was PBMCs or a T cell subset sorted from them (not recorded which). V and J are TRBV12-3 or TRBV12-4 and TRBJ2-7; 7 bases agree with TRBD1. This clonotype originated in a man aged 18 to 35 who had mild COVID-19 (a few samples of this study predate the infection). Cell type and time point are not known. As DNA, the CDR3 is TGTGCCAGCAGTTTTACCGACAGGGACTACGAGCAGTACTTC. The encoded protein is CASSFTDRDYEQYF.